The rows below give T cell receptor beta chains drawn from one sample of a study of Graves' ophthalmopathy and Graves' hyperthyroidism. Each CDR3 protein gets one entry after TCRdb re-called the multiplex PCR reads with MiXCR. Here the sample spans more than 550,000 distinct CDR3 sequences, about two fifths being singletons. The sample comprised peripheral blood. Receptors were obtained from an adult man with Graves' ophthalmopathy. The CDR3 runs from the conserved cysteine through the conserved F or W. The order of the fields is D gene, J gene, clone size, V gene, CDR3 DNA, CDR3 protein. D genes are given only for firm matches. Clone size, where shown, is once, few, many, or a class for clones that have expanded.

d_call: .; j_call: TRBJ1-2; clone_size: many; v_call: TRBV19; cdr3_nt: TGTGCCAGCCTGCAGGGAAATGGCTACACCTTC; cdr3_aa: CASLQGNGYTF
d_call: .; j_call: TRBJ1-6; clone_size: many; v_call: TRBV19; cdr3_nt: TGTGCCAGTAGATTAACAGGACATAATTCACCCCTCCACTTT; cdr3_aa: CASRLTGHNSPLHF
d_call: TRBD2; j_call: TRBJ2-7; clone_size: many; v_call: TRBV9; cdr3_nt: TGTGCCAGCGGTCGAGCGGGAGGCGAGCAGTACTTC; cdr3_aa: CASGRAGGEQYF
d_call: .; j_call: TRBJ1-3; clone_size: .; v_call: TRBV11-1; cdr3_nt: TGTGCCAGCAGCTCCTACAGGGACGGAAACACCATATATTTT; cdr3_aa: CASSSYRDGNTIYF
d_call: .; j_call: TRBJ2-5; clone_size: many; v_call: TRBV9; cdr3_nt: TGTGCCAGCAGCGTAGGTCCCGGGGGAGAGACCCAGTACTTC; cdr3_aa: CASSVGPGGETQYF
d_call: .; j_call: TRBJ2-5; clone_size: few; v_call: TRBV5-5; cdr3_nt: TGTGCCAGCAGCAGCTGGGACTTACAAGAGACCCAGTACTTC; cdr3_aa: CASSSWDLQETQYF
d_call: .; j_call: TRBJ2-3; clone_size: few; v_call: TRBV25-1; cdr3_nt: TGTGCCAGCAGTGAAATAGATACGCAGTATTTT; cdr3_aa: CASSEIDTQYF
d_call: TRBD1; j_call: TRBJ2-7; clone_size: .; v_call: TRBV24-1; cdr3_nt: TGTGCCACCAGTGAGGGACAGGGATCCACCGGGGAGCTGTACTTC; cdr3_aa: CATSEGQGSTGELYF
d_call: TRBD1; j_call: TRBJ1-6; clone_size: few; v_call: TRBV13; cdr3_nt: TGTGCCAGCAGCTTGAGGAGGGACAGCTATAATTCACCCCTCCACTTT; cdr3_aa: CASSLRRDSYNSPLHF
d_call: TRBD2; j_call: TRBJ2-7; clone_size: few; v_call: TRBV7-8; cdr3_nt: TGCGCCAGCAGCCTAAAGACTAGCGGGTCCTACGAGCAGTACTTC; cdr3_aa: CASSLKTSGSYEQYF
d_call: .; j_call: TRBJ1-3; clone_size: .; v_call: TRBV4-1; cdr3_nt: TGCGCCAGCAGCCTCTATGGGGCATCTGGAAACACCATATATTTT; cdr3_aa: CASSLYGASGNTIYF
d_call: TRBD2; j_call: TRBJ2-2; clone_size: few; v_call: TRBV5-1; cdr3_nt: TGCGCCAGCAAAGGGGGCGCGGGACTAGCGGAGAACACCGGGGAGCTGTTTTTT; cdr3_aa: CASKGGAGLAENTGELFF
d_call: TRBD1; j_call: TRBJ2-7; clone_size: .; v_call: TRBV9; cdr3_nt: TGTGCCAGCAGCGCACCCGGGACAGGGGTTTACGAGCAGTACTTC; cdr3_aa: CASSAPGTGVYEQYF
d_call: .; j_call: TRBJ2-5; clone_size: many; v_call: TRBV7-2; cdr3_nt: TGTGCCAGCAGCTTATACCTCCAAGAGACCCAGTACTTC; cdr3_aa: CASSLYLQETQYF
d_call: .; j_call: TRBJ1-2; clone_size: .; v_call: TRBV7-9; cdr3_nt: TGTGCCAGCAGCTCCCTGGGAACCGGATATGGCTACACCTTC; cdr3_aa: CASSSLGTGYGYTF
d_call: .; j_call: TRBJ2-5; clone_size: .; v_call: TRBV29-1; cdr3_nt: TGCAGCGTTCGCACAGGGAGAGAGACCCAATACTTC; cdr3_aa: CSVRTGRETQYF
d_call: .; j_call: TRBJ1-5; clone_size: .; v_call: TRBV20-1; cdr3_nt: TGCAGTGCTAGAGGTCAGGCCGGAGGTCAGCCCCAGCATTTT; cdr3_aa: CSARGQAGGQPQHF
d_call: .; j_call: TRBJ1-2; clone_size: .; v_call: TRBV2; cdr3_nt: TGTGCCAGCACCGGGACGCTATTTGGCTACACCTTC; cdr3_aa: CASTGTLFGYTF
d_call: .; j_call: TRBJ1-1; clone_size: .; v_call: TRBV5-5; cdr3_nt: TGCGCCAGCAGCCGAGGGGGGAGGGCTGAAGCTTTCTTT; cdr3_aa: CASSRGGRAEAFF
d_call: TRBD1; j_call: TRBJ1-2; clone_size: .; v_call: TRBV7-9; cdr3_nt: TGTGCCAGCAGCGCCGGGACAGGCTTATCCGCGGTATATGGCTACACCTTC; cdr3_aa: CASSAGTGLSAVYGYTF
d_call: .; j_call: TRBJ2-3; clone_size: few; v_call: TRBV7-6; cdr3_nt: TGTGCCAGGGGGGATACGCAGTATTTT; cdr3_aa: CARGDTQYF
d_call: TRBD1; j_call: TRBJ1-2; clone_size: many; v_call: TRBV9; cdr3_nt: TGTGCCAGCAGCGTACGAGAGGGGGGGACAGGGGATGGCTACACCTTC; cdr3_aa: CASSVREGGTGDGYTF
d_call: TRBD1; j_call: TRBJ2-5; clone_size: .; v_call: TRBV10-3; cdr3_nt: TGTGCCATCAGTTTGGGACAGGGGGACAACGAGACCCAGTACTTC; cdr3_aa: CAISLGQGDNETQYF
d_call: .; j_call: TRBJ1-1; clone_size: few; v_call: TRBV4-1; cdr3_nt: TGCGCCAGCAGCCAAGTGTGGGGCACTGAAGCTTTCTTT; cdr3_aa: CASSQVWGTEAFF
d_call: .; j_call: TRBJ1-2; clone_size: many; v_call: TRBV2; cdr3_nt: TGTGCCAGCGCAAAACAGATTCCTAACTATGGCTACACCTTC; cdr3_aa: CASAKQIPNYGYTF
d_call: .; j_call: TRBJ2-7; clone_size: .; v_call: TRBV29-1; cdr3_nt: TGCAGCTCAGGCGGAGGGATTCACGAGCAGTACTTC; cdr3_aa: CSSGGGIHEQYF
d_call: .; j_call: TRBJ2-2; clone_size: few; v_call: TRBV6-6; cdr3_nt: TGTGCCAGCAGTCACCCTCAGGGGCAGGTTCTCGCCGGGGAGCTGTTTTTT; cdr3_aa: CASSHPQGQVLAGELFF
d_call: TRBD1; j_call: TRBJ1-5; clone_size: .; v_call: TRBV12-3/TRBV12-4; cdr3_nt: TGTGCCAGCAGAGCCGGGACAGCTTATCAGCCCCAGCATTTT; cdr3_aa: CASRAGTAYQPQHF
d_call: .; j_call: TRBJ2-3; clone_size: .; v_call: TRBV29-1; cdr3_nt: TGCAGCGTTGAACGGACGGAGACAGATACGCAGTATTTT; cdr3_aa: CSVERTETDTQYF
d_call: TRBD2; j_call: TRBJ2-7; clone_size: .; v_call: TRBV9; cdr3_nt: TGTGCCAGCAGCGTAGACGGGAGGGCCTACGAGCAGTACTTC; cdr3_aa: CASSVDGRAYEQYF
d_call: .; j_call: TRBJ2-7; clone_size: many; v_call: TRBV4-3; cdr3_nt: TGCGCCAGCAGCCAAGAGCGGCAACTCTACGAGCAGTACTTC; cdr3_aa: CASSQERQLYEQYF
d_call: TRBD1; j_call: TRBJ1-1; clone_size: .; v_call: TRBV3-1; cdr3_nt: TGTGCCAGCAGCCAGGCCGGGACAGGGGGCGAAGGTCCCGCAGCTTTCTTT; cdr3_aa: CASSQAGTGGEGPAAFF
d_call: .; j_call: TRBJ2-2; clone_size: many; v_call: TRBV7-6; cdr3_nt: TGTGCCAGCAGCTTAGTGCACGGGGAGCTGTTTTTT; cdr3_aa: CASSLVHGELFF
d_call: TRBD1; j_call: TRBJ1-3; clone_size: many; v_call: TRBV6-6; cdr3_nt: TGTGCCAGCAGTCCCCGGGACAGGGGAGGAAACACCATATATTTT; cdr3_aa: CASSPRDRGGNTIYF
d_call: .; j_call: TRBJ1-1; clone_size: .; v_call: TRBV6-5; cdr3_nt: TGTGCCAGCAGTGAAATCGAGGGTATAAGAGCTTTCTTT; cdr3_aa: CASSEIEGIRAFF
d_call: .; j_call: TRBJ1-4; clone_size: .; v_call: TRBV29-1; cdr3_nt: TGCAGCGGGGGGACCCCGCCTGGGGAAAAACTGTTTTTT; cdr3_aa: CSGGTPPGEKLFF
d_call: .; j_call: TRBJ2-7; clone_size: .; v_call: TRBV5-1; cdr3_nt: TGCGCCAGCAGCCCGGAGGGGCAGTACTTC; cdr3_aa: CASSPEGQYF
d_call: .; j_call: TRBJ1-1; clone_size: .; v_call: TRBV10-3; cdr3_nt: TGTGCCAGCAGAGCAATTGCAGGGGTCCCTATGAACACTGAAGCTTTCTTT; cdr3_aa: CASRAIAGVPMNTEAFF